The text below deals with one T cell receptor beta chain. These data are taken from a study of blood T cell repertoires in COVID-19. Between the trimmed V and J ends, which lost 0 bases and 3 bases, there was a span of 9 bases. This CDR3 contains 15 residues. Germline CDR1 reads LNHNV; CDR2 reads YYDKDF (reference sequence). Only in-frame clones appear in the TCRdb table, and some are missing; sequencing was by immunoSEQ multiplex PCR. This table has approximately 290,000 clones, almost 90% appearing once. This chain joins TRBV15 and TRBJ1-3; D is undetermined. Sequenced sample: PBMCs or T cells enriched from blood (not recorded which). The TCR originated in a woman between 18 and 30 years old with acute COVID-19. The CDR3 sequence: CATSRDAGNGNTIYF. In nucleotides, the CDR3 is TGTGCCACCAGCAGAGATGCAGGAAATGGAAACACCATATATTTT.